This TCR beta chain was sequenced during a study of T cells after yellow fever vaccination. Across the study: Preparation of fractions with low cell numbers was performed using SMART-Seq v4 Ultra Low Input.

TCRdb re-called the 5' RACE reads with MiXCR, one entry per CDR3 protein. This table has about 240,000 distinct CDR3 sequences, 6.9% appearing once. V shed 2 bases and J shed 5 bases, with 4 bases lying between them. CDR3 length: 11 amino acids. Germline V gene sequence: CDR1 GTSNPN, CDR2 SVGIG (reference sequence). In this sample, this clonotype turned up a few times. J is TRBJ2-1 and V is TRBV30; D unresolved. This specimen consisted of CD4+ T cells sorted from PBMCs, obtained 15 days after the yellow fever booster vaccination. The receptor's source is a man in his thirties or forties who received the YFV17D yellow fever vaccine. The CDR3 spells CAWSLNNEQFF. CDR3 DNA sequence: TGTGCCTGGAGTCTGAACAATGAGCAGTTCTTC.